These T cell receptor beta chains were read from a single sample in a study of blood T cells in healthy people across ages. TCRdb processed the 5' RACE reads anew with MiXCR; each CDR3 protein has one entry. The table lists some 1.7 million distinct CDR3 sequences, under 30% of them singletons. Sequenced material: blood. These receptors all come from a woman aged 25 to 39 in good health. CDR3s include the opening cysteine and the closing phenylalanine or tryptophan. A D gene is named only where the DNA matches it firmly. The size field is filled for only some rows; it gives once, few, many or a size class.

TRBJ2-5 | TRBD2 | TRBV3-1 | - | CASRWTSGPRETQYF | TGTGCCAGCAGGTGGACTAGCGGGCCCCGGGAGACCCAGTACTTC
TRBJ2-7 | - | TRBV6-5 | many | CASRSSRDPYEQYF | TGTGCCAGCAGGTCTAGCAGGGACCCCTACGAGCAGTACTTC
TRBJ1-2 | TRBD1 | TRBV6-4 | - | CASSDSRQGDYGYTF | TGTGCCAGCAGTGACTCGAGACAGGGCGACTATGGCTACACCTTC
TRBJ2-5 | - | TRBV29-1 | few | CSVENFQETQYF | TGCAGCGTTGAAAACTTCCAAGAGACCCAGTACTTC
TRBJ2-3 | - | TRBV5-1 | - | CASSLAFVSSDRTDTQYF | TGCGCCAGCAGCTTGGCCTTTGTGAGCTCCGACCGCACAGATACGCAGTATTTT
TRBJ2-3 | TRBD2 | TRBV4-3 | - | CASSQDNSRGGPRNGDTQYF | TGCGCCAGCAGCCAAGATAATAGTCGGGGAGGGCCGAGGAACGGAGATACGCAGTATTTT
TRBJ2-7 | - | TRBV5-1 | many | CASSPTSARSYEQYF | TGCGCCAGCAGCCCAACGTCGGCCAGGTCCTACGAGCAGTACTTC
TRBJ2-7 | - | TRBV29-1 | few | CSVAGRRDTPYEQYF | TGCAGCGTTGCTGGAAGGAGGGACACACCCTACGAGCAGTACTTC
TRBJ2-3 | TRBD2 | TRBV12-3/TRBV12-4 | - | CASSFLWLAGSSDTQYF | TGTGCCAGCAGTTTTCTATGGCTAGCGGGATCATCCGATACGCAGTATTTT
TRBJ1-3 | - | TRBV2 | - | CASSEGYGAGNTIYF | TGTGCCAGCAGTGAAGGGTACGGTGCTGGAAACACCATATATTTT
TRBJ1-4 | - | TRBV7-9 | few | CASSSDRTSNEKLFF | TGTGCCAGCAGCTCAGACAGGACTTCCAATGAAAAACTGTTTTTT